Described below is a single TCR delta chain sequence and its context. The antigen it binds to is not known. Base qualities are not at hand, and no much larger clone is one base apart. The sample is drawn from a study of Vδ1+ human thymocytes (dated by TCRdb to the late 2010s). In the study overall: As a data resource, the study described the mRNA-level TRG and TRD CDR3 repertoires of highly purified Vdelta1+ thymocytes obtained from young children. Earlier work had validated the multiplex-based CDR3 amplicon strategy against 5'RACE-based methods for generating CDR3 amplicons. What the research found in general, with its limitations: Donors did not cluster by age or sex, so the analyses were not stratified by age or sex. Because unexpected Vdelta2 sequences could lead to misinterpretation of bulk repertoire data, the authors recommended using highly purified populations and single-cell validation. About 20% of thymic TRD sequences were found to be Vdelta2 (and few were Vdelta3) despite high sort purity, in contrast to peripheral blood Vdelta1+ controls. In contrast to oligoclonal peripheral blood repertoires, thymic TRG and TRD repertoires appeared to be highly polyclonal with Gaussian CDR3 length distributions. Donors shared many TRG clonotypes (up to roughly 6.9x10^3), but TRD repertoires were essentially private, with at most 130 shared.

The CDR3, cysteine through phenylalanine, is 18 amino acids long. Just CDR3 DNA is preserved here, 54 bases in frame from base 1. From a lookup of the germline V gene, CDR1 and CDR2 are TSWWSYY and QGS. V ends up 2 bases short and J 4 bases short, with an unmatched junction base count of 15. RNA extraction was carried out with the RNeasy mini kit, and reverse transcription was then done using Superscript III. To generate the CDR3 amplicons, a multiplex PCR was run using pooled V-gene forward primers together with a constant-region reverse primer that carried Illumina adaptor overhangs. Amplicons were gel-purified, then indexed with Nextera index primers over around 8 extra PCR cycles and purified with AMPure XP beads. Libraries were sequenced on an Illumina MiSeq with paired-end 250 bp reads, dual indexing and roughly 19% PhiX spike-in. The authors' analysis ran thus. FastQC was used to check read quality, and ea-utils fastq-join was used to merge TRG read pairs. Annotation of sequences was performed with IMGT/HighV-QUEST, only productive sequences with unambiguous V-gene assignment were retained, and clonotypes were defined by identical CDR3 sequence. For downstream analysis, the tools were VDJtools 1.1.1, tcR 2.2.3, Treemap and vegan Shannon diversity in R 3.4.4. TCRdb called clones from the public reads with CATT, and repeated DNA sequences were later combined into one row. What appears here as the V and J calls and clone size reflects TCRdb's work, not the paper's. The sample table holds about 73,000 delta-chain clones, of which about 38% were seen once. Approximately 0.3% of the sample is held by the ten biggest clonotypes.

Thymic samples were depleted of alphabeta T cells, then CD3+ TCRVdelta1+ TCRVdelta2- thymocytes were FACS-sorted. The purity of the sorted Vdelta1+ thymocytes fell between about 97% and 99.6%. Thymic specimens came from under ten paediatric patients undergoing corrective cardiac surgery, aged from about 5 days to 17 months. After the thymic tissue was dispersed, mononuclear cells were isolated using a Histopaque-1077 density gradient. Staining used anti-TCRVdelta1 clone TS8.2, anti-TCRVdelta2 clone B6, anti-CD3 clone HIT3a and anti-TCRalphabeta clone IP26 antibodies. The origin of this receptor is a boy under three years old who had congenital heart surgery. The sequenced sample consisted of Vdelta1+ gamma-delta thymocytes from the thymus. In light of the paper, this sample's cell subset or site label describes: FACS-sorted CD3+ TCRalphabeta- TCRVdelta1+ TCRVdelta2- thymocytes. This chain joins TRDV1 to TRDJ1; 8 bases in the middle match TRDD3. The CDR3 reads CALGEIPLGDTGGDKLIF. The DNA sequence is TGTGCTCTTGGGGAAATTCCCCTCGGGGATACCGGGGGCGATAAACTCATCTTT.